Following are 26 T cell receptor beta chains from one sample sequenced in a study of shared clonotypes between healthy human individuals. Selected positively for CCR7 and CD45RO-negative, naive CD8 cells excluded terminally differentiated effector memory CD45RA+ cells. Assay used: immunoSEQ multiplex PCR; TCRdb lists only in-frame clones, some missing. This sample has about 1,800,000 clones, with about 95% found just once. The material sequenced was naive CD8+ T cells sorted from blood. These receptors came from a man aged 18 to 30 in good health.

The V and J genes are TRBV4-1 and TRBJ2-7; TRBD2 is a possible D gene (5 bases). In germline, CDR1 is MGHRA, CDR2 YSYEKL. The V and J ends lost 2 bases and 3 bases respectively, with 14 bases between them. The CDR3 is made up of 15 amino acids. As DNA, the CDR3 is TGCGCCAGCAGCCAACTAGAGGGATTCAACTACGAGCAGTACTTC. It translates to CASSQLEGFNYEQYF.

This chain uses TRBV27 with TRBJ2-3, with D possibly matching TRBD2 (6 bases). The CDR3 contains 15 residues. The germline V gene has CDR1 MNHEY and CDR2 SMNVEV (reference sequence). The V and J ends lost 6 bases and 1 base respectively, with 14 bases between them. The CDR3, as DNA: TGTGCCAGCAGCCCACGAGGCGGGGGCACAGATACGCAGTATTTT. Its protein product is CASSPRGGGTDTQYF.

The V gene is TRBV30, the J gene TRBJ1-1; tentatively, D is TRBD1 (5 bases). The germline CDR1 and CDR2 sequences are GTSNPN and SVGIG (reference sequence). Trimming removed 5 bases at V and 4 bases at J, with 14 bases between. This CDR3 is built from 13 residues. CDR3 nucleotides: TGTGCCTGGGAATACCTAAGGGGCACTGAAGCTTTCTTT. Translation gives CAWEYLRGTEAFF. The full variable domain, its missing parts supplied by reference TRBV30 and TRBJ1-1, is SQTIHQWPATLVQPVGSPLSLECTVEGTSNPNLYWYRQAAGRGLQLLFYSVGIGQISSEVPQNLSASRPQDRQFILSSKKLLLSDSGFYLCAWEYLRGTEAFFGQGTRLTVV.

This clone was counted once. This rearrangement joins TRBV27 to TRBJ1-3, with D unclear. Per germline, CDR1 MNHEY and CDR2 SMNVEV (reference sequence). Between the trimmed V and J ends, which lost 2 bases and 3 bases, there was a span of 8 bases. The CDR3 runs to 14 residues. The CDR3 sequence: CASSLIGFGNTIYF. In DNA form, the CDR3 reads TGTGCCAGCAGTTTAATCGGGTTTGGAAACACCATATATTTT.

The chain has TRBV13 and TRBJ2-7; D remains unclear. Germline V gene data show CDR1 as PRHDT and CDR2 as FYEKMQ (reference sequence). The CDR3 contains 14 residues. V was shortened by 6 bases and J by 0 bases, with 12 bases between the two germline ends. CDR3 amino acids: CASSHETDSYEQYF. The DNA of the CDR3 is TGTGCCAGCAGTCACGAGACCGACTCCTACGAGCAGTACTTC.

The chain employs TRBV9 and TRBJ2-3, with TRBD2 as a possible D gene (5 bases). Between the trimmed V and J ends, which lost 2 bases and 2 bases, there was a span of 9 bases. The V gene's germline CDR1 is SGDLS and CDR2 YYNGEE. The length of the CDR3 is 14 residues. This CDR3 is CASSVSRDTDTQYF. CDR3 nucleotide sequence: TGTGCCAGCAGCGTTTCCCGGGACACAGATACGCAGTATTTT.

The chain carries TRBV27 and TRBJ2-5; either TRBD1 or TRBD2 may fit D (6 bases each). Germline CDR1 is MNHEY and CDR2 is SMNVEV (reference sequence). The CDR3 sequence is 14 residues long. Trimming stripped 3 bases from V and 4 bases from J, with 12 bases between. The CDR3 spells CASSLTQGGETQYF. DNA for the CDR3: TGTGCCAGCAGTTTGACACAGGGAGGAGAGACCCAGTACTTC.

The chain recombines TRBV19 with TRBJ1-2; D is uncertain. The CDR3 length is 14 residues. Looked up from germline, CDR1 is LNHDA and CDR2 is SQIVND (reference sequence). The V end was cut by 7 bases, the J end by 0 bases, with 12 bases between. This CDR3 reads CASNVDGANYGYTF. DNA of the CDR3: TGTGCCAGTAACGTCGACGGAGCTAACTATGGCTACACCTTC.

V and J are TRBV27 and TRBJ1-1; D is ambiguous. The V end lost 4 bases, the J end lost 7 bases, and 13 bases lay between the germline ends. This CDR3 is built from 13 residues. Per the germline V gene, CDR1 is MNHEY and CDR2 is SMNVEV (reference sequence). The DNA of the CDR3 is TGTGCCAGCAGTTCCTTTGGAATAGGTGAAGCTTTCTTT. Its protein product is CASSSFGIGEAFF.

This clone came up once. The chain joins TRBV25-1 to TRBJ2-7, with 7 bases fitting TRBD1. Per germline, CDR1 MGHDK and CDR2 SYGVNS. V trimming: 0 bases; J trimming: 2 bases; junction bases outside the gene matches: 4. This CDR3 is 15 amino acids long. The CDR3 is CASSEYRGGPYEQYF. CDR3 sequence (DNA): TGTGCCAGCAGTGAATATAGAGGGGGCCCCTACGAGCAGTACTTC.

The chain carries TRBV2 and TRBJ2-3; D uncertain. CDR3 length equals 15 residues. Germline CDR1 reads SNHLY; CDR2 reads FYNNEI. Trimming removed 2 bases from V and 4 bases from J, with 13 bases in between. The DNA for the CDR3 is TGTGCCAGCAGTGAACGTAGGCCGATCTCAGATACGCAGTATTTT. Translated: CASSERRPISDTQYF.

This chain connects TRBV10-3 to TRBJ2-7; 8 positions match TRBD2. After removal of 6 bases from V and 5 bases from J, the junction contained 9 bases not matched to a gene. Germline CDR1 is ENHRY and CDR2 is SYGVKD. The CDR3 totals 14 residues. The CDR3 reads CAISYVAGPDEQYF. In nucleotides, the CDR3 is TGTGCCATCAGCTATGTAGCGGGGCCGGACGAGCAGTACTTC.

The V call is TRBV25-1, the J call TRBJ1-6, with a weak D call TRBD1 (6 bases). V was trimmed by 1 base and J by 8 bases, leaving 12 bases between them. CDR1 and CDR2 from the germline V gene are MGHDK and SYGVNS. There are 15 residues in the CDR3. The CDR3 protein is CASSEFWAGDSPLHF. The CDR3 DNA sequence: TGTGCCAGCAGTGAATTTTGGGCAGGGGATTCACCCCTCCACTTT.

The rearrangement uses TRBV7-9 and TRBJ2-7; no reliable D call. The length of the CDR3 is 13 residues. The V and J ends lost 3 bases and 2 bases respectively, with 8 bases between them. The germline V gene encodes CDR1 SEHNR and CDR2 FQNEAQ (reference sequence). DNA for the CDR3: TGTGCCAGCAGCTTCGGAGCCGCCTACGAGCAGTACTTC. The encoded protein is CASSFGAAYEQYF.

This clone came up once. This chain joins TRBV7-2 and TRBJ2-1; 13 bases are shared with TRBD2. Germline-derived CDR1 and CDR2 are SGHTA and FQGNSA. This CDR3 has 15 residues. Unmatched junction bases numbered 7, after V lost 6 bases and J lost 8 bases. CDR3 protein: CASRPGTSGKDEQFF. As DNA, the CDR3 is TGTGCCAGCAGACCGGGGACTAGCGGGAAGGATGAGCAGTTCTTC.

The V gene is TRBV4-2, the J gene TRBJ1-3; weak D call: TRBD1 (6 bases). This CDR3 region has 15 residues. Germline CDR1 is LGHNA and CDR2 is YNFKEQ. V dropped 4 bases and J dropped 2 bases, with 12 bases sitting between them. CDR3 coding DNA: TGTGCCAGCAGCCCAATCCAGGGGACTGGAAACACCATATATTTT. Translating it yields CASSPIQGTGNTIYF.

This clone was seen a few times. The identical CDR3 is also encoded by other nucleotide sequences in the sample. The chain uses TRBV2 and TRBJ2-7; D is ambiguous. Germline CDR1 SNHLY, CDR2 FYNNEI. V was pared by 1 base and J by 2 bases, with 3 bases between. The CDR3 has 12 residues. The CDR3 protein is CASSEGTYEQYF. DNA for the CDR3: TGTGCCAGCAGTGAAGGTACCTACGAGCAGTACTTC.

The chain has TRBV7-9 and TRBJ1-2; 9 bases are shared with TRBD1. Germline values: CDR1 SEHNR, CDR2 FQNEAQ (reference sequence). V was pared by 5 bases and J by 8 bases, with 15 bases of the junction left unmatched. This CDR3 region has 16 residues. CDR3 region: CASSLPPQGASWGYTF. The CDR3 DNA is TGTGCCAGCAGCCTACCCCCACAGGGGGCATCGTGGGGCTACACCTTC.

Turning to this clone: Other nucleotide sequences from this sample produce the same CDR3. The chain links TRBV4-3 to TRBJ2-7, with D perhaps matching TRBD2 (5 bases). The CDR3 loop spans 14 amino acids. CDR1 is LGHNA, CDR2 YSLEER, per germline. Between the trimmed V and J ends, which lost 0 bases and 6 bases, there was a span of 12 bases. CDR3 sequence reads: CASSQDRTSGEQYF. The DNA for the CDR3 is TGCGCCAGCAGCCAAGATCGGACTTCCGGCGAGCAGTACTTC.

The chain has TRBV19 and TRBJ2-3; D may match TRBD1 or TRBD2 (5 bases each). Germline V gene data show CDR1 as LNHDA and CDR2 as SQIVND (reference sequence). The V gene lost 3 bases and the J gene lost 2 bases, with 12 bases spanning the gap. The CDR3 is made up of 15 amino acids. The CDR3 nucleotides read TGTGCCAGTAGTATCGGGGCAGGAACCACAGATACGCAGTATTTT. As protein: CASSIGAGTTDTQYF.

This sequence joins TRBV13 and TRBJ2-5; no reliable D call. Trimming took 2 bases from V and 1 from J, leaving 11 bases between them. The CDR3 consists of 15 residues. Germline assignment: CDR1 PRHDT and CDR2 FYEKMQ (reference sequence). CDR3 in DNA: TGTGCCAGCAGCTTAAAAGGGATCTTCCAAGAGACCCAGTACTTC. Translating gives CASSLKGIFQETQYF. The complete variable domain, with remaining parts taken from reference TRBV13 and TRBJ2-5, reads AAGVIQSPRHLIKEKRETATLKCYPIPRHDTVYWYQQGPGQDPQFLISFYEKMQSDKGSIPDRFSAQQFSDYHSELNMSSLELGDSALYFCASSLKGIFQETQYFGPGTRLLVL.

Notes on this clone: The same CDR3 arises from other DNA sequences in this sample as well. The rearrangement joins TRBV7-2 to TRBJ2-7; TRBD2 might be the D (6 bases). This CDR3 spans 13 amino acids. Germline V gives CDR1 SGHTA, CDR2 FQGNSA. Deletions cut 3 bases from V and 2 bases from J, with 8 bases between. The CDR3 DNA is TGTGCCAGCAGCTTCGGAGGGGCCTACGAGCAGTACTTC. Protein sequence: CASSFGGAYEQYF.

For this clone: The identical CDR3 is also encoded by other nucleotide sequences in the sample. V usage is TRBV2 and J usage is TRBJ1-5; no definite D call. The CDR3 consists of 12 residues. Trimming cost V 3 bases and J 4 bases, with 4 bases left between them. The germline CDR1 and CDR2 sequences are SNHLY and FYNNEI. The CDR3 loop is CASSDRNQPQHF. CDR3 sequence (DNA): TGTGCCAGCAGTGACCGGAATCAGCCCCAGCATTTT.

The V gene is TRBV15, the J gene TRBJ2-7; 11 nucleotides agree with TRBD2. This CDR3 comprises 15 residues. Germline assignment: CDR1 LNHNV and CDR2 YYDKDF (reference sequence). Trimming at V came to 3 bases and at J to 5 bases, leaving 6 bases not matched to a gene. The CDR3 loop is CATSSSSGGAHEQYF. In DNA, the CDR3 is TGTGCCACCAGCAGCAGTAGCGGGGGGGCTCACGAGCAGTACTTC.

This rearrangement joins TRBV28 to TRBJ2-2; unclear D gene. Trimming shortened V by 2 bases and J by 5 bases, and 9 bases separated the two germline ends. Looked up from germline, CDR1 is MDHEN and CDR2 is SYDVKM. The CDR3 is made up of 14 amino acids. In DNA form, the CDR3 reads TGTGCCAGCAGTTTACAAGGGATTACCGGGGAGCTGTTTTTT. Translated: CASSLQGITGELFF.

The chain uses TRBV7-9 and TRBJ2-3; 9 bases are a match to TRBD1. The CDR3 extends over 17 amino acids. J gave up 0 bases and V 5 bases, and 9 bases lay outside the gene matches. Germline-derived CDR1 and CDR2 are SEHNR and FQNEAQ (reference sequence). CDR3 bases: TGTGCCAGCAGCCCTAGGACAGGGGACTTTAGCACAGATACGCAGTATTTT. It encodes CASSPRTGDFSTDTQYF.